The 23 T cell receptor beta chains below all came from one sample that was sequenced in a study of shared clonotypes between healthy human individuals. Here immunoSEQ multiplex PCR was the method, and the copy in TCRdb shows in-frame clones only, minus some. The data show about 1 million clones, around 76% seen once. Sequencing was performed on memory CD4+ T cells sorted from blood. This sample's subset: CD45RA-negative fraction. Every receptor here comes from a man aged 18 to 30 in good health.

The chain carries TRBV7-3 and TRBJ1-1, with D perhaps TRBD1 (6 bases). CDR1 SGHTA and CDR2 FQGTGA come from the germline V gene. The CDR3 loop spans 14 amino acids. Trimming pared 0 bases from V and 4 bases from J, leaving 9 bases between. CDR3 nucleotide sequence: TGTGCCAGCAGCTTAACGGGGGGCGCCACTGAAGCTTTCTTT. Encoded protein: CASSLTGGATEAFF.

In this sample, this clone turned up a few times. The CDR3 region is CASRAMGAFF. In DNA form, the CDR3 reads TGTGCCAGCAGGGCGATGGGAGCTTTCTTT. This chain connects TRBV25-1 to TRBJ1-1; no reliable D call. This CDR3 spans 10 amino acids. Trimming cost V 6 bases and J 10 bases, with 9 bases left between them. CDR1 and CDR2 from the germline V gene are MGHDK and SYGVNS.

The V call is TRBV18, the J call TRBJ2-3, with no clear D. Per germline, CDR1 KGHSH and CDR2 LQKENI. The length of the CDR3 is 11 residues. Trimming took off 4 bases at V and 5 bases at J, with 4 bases between the two ends. The CDR3 sequence is CASSLRDTQYF. CDR3 DNA: TGTGCCAGCTCACTACGAGATACGCAGTATTTT.

The chain carries TRBV18 and TRBJ2-6; D gene uncertain. The germline CDR1 and CDR2 sequences are KGHSH and LQKENI. Trimming left V 0 bases short and J 0 bases short, with 12 bases between. The CDR3 has 18 amino acids. DNA for the CDR3: TGTGCCAGCTCACCACCAGCAGCGTCCGCCTCTGGGGCCAACGTCCTGACTTTC. Its translation: CASSPPAASASGANVLTF.

This chain connects TRBV27 to TRBJ2-7, with 10 positions matching TRBD2. V gave up 5 bases and J gave up 4 bases; unmatched junction bases: 11. Germline V CDR1 and CDR2: MNHEY, SMNVEV (reference sequence). The CDR3 covers 16 residues. The CDR3 DNA is TGTGCCAGCAGTCGGATTCCTAGCGGGAGAGAATACGAGCAGTACTTC. Its protein is CASSRIPSGREYEQYF.

V is TRBV6-1 and J is TRBJ2-2; a possible D gene is TRBD2 (5 bases). This CDR3 region has 13 residues. Germline V gene lookup returns CDR1 MNHNS and CDR2 SASEGT. V lost 1 base and J 6 bases, leaving 6 bases between the germline ends. The CDR3 coding sequence is TGTGCCAGCAGTGAAGGGAGGTCCGGGGAGCTGTTTTTT. Translated: CASSEGRSGELFF.

The chain links TRBV19 to TRBJ1-2; a possible D gene is TRBD1 (6 bases). Trimming took off 9 bases at V and 4 bases at J, with 24 bases between the two ends. Germline V CDR1 and CDR2: LNHDA, SQIVND (reference sequence). CDR3 length: 16 residues. CDR3 DNA: TGTGCCAGAGACACCGGCCGGAGACAGGAGACCTATGGCTACACCTTC. It yields the protein CARDTGRRQETYGYTF.

V usage is TRBV27 and J usage is TRBJ2-7; 9 positions agree with TRBD1. CDR1 and CDR2 (germline): MNHEY, SMNVEV (reference sequence). The CDR3 has 15 amino acids. Trimming took 6 bases from V and 5 from J; bases not matched to a gene: 11. The CDR3, as DNA: TGTGCCAGCAGCCGAGCCGGGACAGGGTTTCACGAGCAGTACTTC. Translation: CASSRAGTGFHEQYF.

This clone was seen a single time. The rearrangement links TRBV6-6 to TRBJ1-2, with a possible D match to TRBD1 (6 bases). The V end lost 6 bases, the J end lost 4 bases, and 15 bases lay between the germline ends. This CDR3 region has 14 residues. Germline values: CDR1 MNHNY, CDR2 SVGAGI (reference sequence). The CDR3 nucleotides read TGTGCCAGCAGGCAGGGGCCGGACTTCTATGGCTACACCTTC. It codes for CASRQGPDFYGYTF.

The gene calls are TRBV19 and TRBJ1-5, with TRBD1 as a possible D gene (5 bases). The CDR3 covers 15 residues. Trimming removed 4 bases at V and 0 bases at J, with 10 bases between. CDR1 and CDR2 from the germline V gene are LNHDA and SQIVND (reference sequence). DNA of the CDR3: TGTGCCAGTAGTAGGGATAGGGGTAGCAATCAGCCCCAGCATTTT. The encoded protein is CASSRDRGSNQPQHF.

This clone was recorded only once. CDR3 coding DNA: TGTGCCAGCAGCCCCGTGGGTGGGTTTGACTACACCTTC. It is translated as CASSPVGGFDYTF. The chain employs TRBV7-2 and TRBJ1-2; no clear D. V shed 5 bases and J shed 10 bases, with 17 bases lying between them. Germline V CDR1 and CDR2: SGHTA, FQGNSA. The CDR3 consists of 13 residues.

This sequence joins TRBV6-1 and TRBJ2-5; D gene uncertain. V lost 5 bases to trimming and J lost 1 base, with 14 bases between them. Germline assignment: CDR1 MNHNS and CDR2 SASEGT. The CDR3 runs to 15 residues. The CDR3 loop is CASSHYSRSQETQYF. In DNA, the CDR3 is TGTGCCAGCAGTCACTACTCTAGATCCCAAGAGACCCAGTACTTC.

The rearrangement uses TRBV30 and TRBJ2-5; 7 bases align to TRBD2. The DNA end is a closer match to TRBJ2-7, so the J assignment may be wrong. This CDR3 has 14 amino acids. Germline CDR1 is GTSNPN and CDR2 is SVGIG (reference sequence). DNA for the CDR3: TGTGCCTGGACATTGGGGGGAGGGCCCCACGAGCAGTACTTC. Translated, it gives CAWTLGGGPHEQYF.

The table lists this clone with a count of one. This chain connects TRBV5-1 to TRBJ2-7; maybe TRBD2 (6 bases). This CDR3 is built from 12 residues. V lost 4 bases and J lost 5, with 10 bases in between. Germline loops: CDR1 SGHRS, CDR2 YFSETQ. CDR3 in DNA: TGCGCCAGCAGCCGGGGGTGGGACGAGCAGTACTTC. It is translated as CASSRGWDEQYF.

This sequence joins TRBV11-3 and TRBJ2-5; D gene uncertain. Germline loops: CDR1 SGHNT, CDR2 YENEEA. The CDR3 extends over 13 amino acids. The V gene lost 0 bases and the J gene lost 5 bases, with 7 bases spanning the gap. DNA of the CDR3: TGTGCCAGCAGCTTAGATAGTCTGGAGACCCAGTACTTC. As protein: CASSLDSLETQYF. Complete variable domain (other parts from reference TRBV11-3 and TRBJ2-5): EAGVVQSPRYKIIEKKQPVAFWCNPISGHNTLYWYLQNLGQGPELLIRYENEEAVDDSQLPKDRFSAERLKGVDSTLKIQPAELGDSAVYLCASSLDSLETQYFGPGTRLLVL.

This clone was seen once. The sample carries other DNA sequences with the same CDR3. The CDR3 region is CASSLGGRAYNEQFF. For the CDR3, the DNA is TGTGCCAGCAGCTTGGGCGGGAGGGCTTACAATGAGCAGTTCTTC. The V call is TRBV7-2, the J call TRBJ2-1; 9 bases fit TRBD2. Germline V gene data show CDR1 as SGHTA and CDR2 as FQGNSA. The ends lost 3 bases at V and 4 bases at J; junction bases unmatched: 4. The CDR3 has 15 residues.

The gene calls are TRBV15 and TRBJ2-1, with D tentatively TRBD1 (6 bases). The V gene's germline CDR1 is LNHNV and CDR2 YYDKDF (reference sequence). V lost 2 bases, J lost 10 bases, and 12 bases lay in between. CDR3 size: 13 residues. CDR3 sequence (DNA): TGTGCCACCAGCAGATCCGGCGGACAGGAGCAGTTCTTC. Protein sequence: CATSRSGGQEQFF.

The chain combines TRBV5-5 with TRBJ2-3; D remains ambiguous. The length of the CDR3 is 12 residues. Germline assignment: CDR1 SGHKS and CDR2 YYEKEE (reference sequence). V lost 4 bases to trimming and J lost 3 bases, with 6 bases between them. The CDR3 region has the DNA TGTGCCAGCAGCCTAATTACAGATACGCAGTATTTT. The encoded protein is CASSLITDTQYF. The whole variable domain, remainder taken from reference TRBV5-5 and TRBJ2-3, is DAGVTQSPTHLIKTRGQQVTLRCSPISGHKSVSWYQQVLGQGPQFIFQYYEKEERGRGNFPDRFSARQFPNYSSELNVNALLLGDSALYLCASSLITDTQYFGPGTRLTVL.

Comment on this clone: The same CDR3 can be traced to other DNA sequences in this sample. The CDR3 reads CSASLGDTQYF. CDR3 coding DNA: TGCAGTGCTAGTCTCGGCGATACGCAGTATTTT. V and J are TRBV20-1 and TRBJ2-3; D not certain. Trimming took 3 bases from V and 6 from J, leaving 7 bases between them. Germline CDR1 and CDR2: DFQATT and SNEGSKA (reference sequence). The CDR3 is 11 amino acids.

The rearrangement joins TRBV5-1 to TRBJ2-1; 8 bases are shared with TRBD2. This CDR3 is built from 15 residues. V was clipped by 0 bases and J by 7 bases; unmatched bases: 6. The V gene's germline CDR1 is SGHRS and CDR2 YFSETQ. The DNA of the CDR3 is TGCGCCAGCAGCTTGGTAACGGGAGGGCCGAATGAGCAGTTCTTC. Encoded protein: CASSLVTGGPNEQFF.

V usage is TRBV9 and J usage is TRBJ2-5; D is perhaps TRBD1 or TRBD2 (6 bases each). V was trimmed by 2 bases and J by 2 bases, leaving 10 bases between them. Germline assignment: CDR1 SGDLS and CDR2 YYNGEE. This CDR3 has 14 amino acids. Here the CDR3 DNA reads TGTGCCAGCAGCGTGAGGGGGGAACAAGAGACCCAGTACTTC. Amino acid sequence: CASSVRGEQETQYF.

The chain recombines TRBV18 with TRBJ2-5; D unclear. Germline V lookup: CDR1 KGHSH, CDR2 LQKENI. The CDR3 is made up of 13 amino acids. V lost 3 bases, J lost 4 bases, and 9 bases lay in between. The CDR3 here is CASSPAWRETQYF. For the CDR3, the DNA is TGTGCCAGCTCACCGGCTTGGCGAGAGACCCAGTACTTC. Drawing the rest from reference TRBV18 and TRBJ2-5, the complete variable domain is NAGVMQNPRHLVRRRGQEARLRCSPMKGHSHVYWYRQLPEEGLKFMVYLQKENIIDESGMPKERFSAEFPKEGPSILRIQQVVRGDSAAYFCASSPAWRETQYFGPGTRLLVL.

This clone was recorded only once. V usage is TRBV9 and J usage is TRBJ2-5; 13 bases are a match to TRBD2. Losses at the gene ends were 4 bases for V and 5 bases for J; bases not matched to a gene: 11. The germline gives CDR1 SGDLS, CDR2 YYNGEE. This CDR3 has 17 residues. CDR3 loop: CASSPTSGGAVGETQYF. The CDR3 nucleotides read TGTGCCAGCAGCCCAACTAGCGGGGGGGCCGTTGGCGAGACCCAGTACTTC. The complete variable domain, with remaining parts taken from reference TRBV9 and TRBJ2-5, reads DSGVTQTPKHLITATGQRVTLRCSPRSGDLSVYWYQQSLDQGLQFLIQYYNGEERAKGNILERFSAQQFPDLHSELNLSSLELGDSALYFCASSPTSGGAVGETQYFGPGTRLLVL.